A selection of T cell receptor beta chains follows, all from one sample in a study of siplizumab effects on memory and regulatory T cells. Using immunoSEQ multiplex PCR, the repertoire was profiled, and TCRdb retains in-frame clones only, with some absent. The table records some 62,000 clones, 83% of them present only once. Sequencing input: memory CD4+ T cells sorted from blood. These receptor sequences come from a human donor in good health. The CDR3 runs from the conserved cysteine through the conserved F or W. Each record gives: D gene, J gene, clone size, V gene, CDR3 DNA, CDR3 protein. D genes are given only for firm matches. Size is stated for part of the rows, as once, few or many counts, or as a class when the clone is expanded.

d_call: -
j_call: TRBJ1-1
clone_size: few
v_call: TRBV18
cdr3_nt: TGTGCCAGCTCACCACGTGCGGGGGAGAACACTGAAGCTTTCTTT
cdr3_aa: CASSPRAGENTEAFF

d_call: -
j_call: TRBJ2-2
clone_size: -
v_call: TRBV15
cdr3_nt: TGTGCCACCAGCAGCTATCAGAACACCGGGGAGCTGTTTTTT
cdr3_aa: CATSSYQNTGELFF

d_call: -
j_call: TRBJ2-1
clone_size: -
v_call: TRBV20-1
cdr3_nt: TGCAGTGCTACGTACTACAATGAGCAGTTCTTC
cdr3_aa: CSATYYNEQFF

d_call: TRBD2
j_call: TRBJ2-1
clone_size: -
v_call: TRBV11-3
cdr3_nt: TGTGCCAGCAGCTTAGTAACTAGCGGGGGAGGGGATGAGCAGTTCTTC
cdr3_aa: CASSLVTSGGGDEQFF

d_call: -
j_call: TRBJ2-3
clone_size: -
v_call: TRBV18
cdr3_nt: TGTGCCAGCTCTCCGCCCAGACAGGCGTCCACAGATACGCAGTATTTT
cdr3_aa: CASSPPRQASTDTQYF

d_call: TRBD1
j_call: TRBJ1-1
clone_size: -
v_call: TRBV10-3
cdr3_nt: TGTGCCATCAGGAGGACAGGGGACACTGAAGCTTTCTTT
cdr3_aa: CAIRRTGDTEAFF

d_call: -
j_call: TRBJ2-1
clone_size: -
v_call: TRBV2
cdr3_nt: TGTGCCAGCACCCCGAGGGACTTAGCGGCCTCCTACAATGAGCAGTTCTTC
cdr3_aa: CASTPRDLAASYNEQFF

d_call: -
j_call: TRBJ1-5
clone_size: -
v_call: TRBV6-1
cdr3_nt: TGTGCCAGCATCAGCACTAACAATCAGCCCCAGCATTTT
cdr3_aa: CASISTNNQPQHF

d_call: -
j_call: TRBJ1-1
clone_size: -
v_call: TRBV6-5
cdr3_nt: TGTGCCAGCAGACAACAGGGCCTGAACACTGAAGCTTTCTTT
cdr3_aa: CASRQQGLNTEAFF

d_call: TRBD1
j_call: TRBJ2-7
clone_size: -
v_call: TRBV2
cdr3_nt: TGTGCCAGCAGTGGTCGACAGGGCGACTGGGACGAGCAGTACTTC
cdr3_aa: CASSGRQGDWDEQYF

d_call: -
j_call: TRBJ1-5
clone_size: few
v_call: TRBV15
cdr3_nt: TGTGCCACCAGTACGACGGGGAACAATCAGCCCCAGCATTTT
cdr3_aa: CATSTTGNNQPQHF

d_call: TRBD1
j_call: TRBJ1-2
clone_size: -
v_call: TRBV10-2
cdr3_nt: TGCGCCAGCAGTGAGTGGGGTGGGGACAGCTATAACTATGGCTACACCTTC
cdr3_aa: CASSEWGGDSYNYGYTF

d_call: TRBD2
j_call: TRBJ2-7
clone_size: -
v_call: TRBV25-1
cdr3_nt: TGTGCCAGCAGTGAAGGACTAGCGGGAAAACAGTACTTC
cdr3_aa: CASSEGLAGKQYF

d_call: TRBD2
j_call: TRBJ2-3
clone_size: few
v_call: TRBV7-2
cdr3_nt: TGTGCCAGCAGCTTAAGGACTAGCGGGAGGCCACGGGAAGATACGCAGTATTTT
cdr3_aa: CASSLRTSGRPREDTQYF

d_call: -
j_call: TRBJ1-2
clone_size: -
v_call: TRBV20-1
cdr3_nt: TGCAGTGCTAGAGAGGGGTTTGGCTACACCTTC
cdr3_aa: CSAREGFGYTF

d_call: -
j_call: TRBJ1-1
clone_size: -
v_call: TRBV18
cdr3_nt: TGTGCCAGCTCACCAGGGGACATGAACACTGAAGCTTTCTTT
cdr3_aa: CASSPGDMNTEAFF

d_call: -
j_call: TRBJ1-3
clone_size: -
v_call: TRBV11-2
cdr3_nt: TGTGCCAGCAGCTTAGGGCCGAGTTGGGGTGGAAACACCATATATTTT
cdr3_aa: CASSLGPSWGGNTIYF

d_call: -
j_call: TRBJ1-4
clone_size: -
v_call: TRBV5-4
cdr3_nt: TGTGCCAGCACCAACATTGAGGGGGGGAAACTGTTTTTT
cdr3_aa: CASTNIEGGKLFF

d_call: TRBD1
j_call: TRBJ2-2
clone_size: -
v_call: TRBV11-3
cdr3_nt: TGTGCCAGCAGCTTAGAATCCGGGACAGGGGGAACCGGGGAGCTGTTTTTT
cdr3_aa: CASSLESGTGGTGELFF

d_call: TRBD1
j_call: TRBJ1-5
clone_size: -
v_call: TRBV11-2
cdr3_nt: TGTGCCAGCAGCTTTGGACAGGGCAATCAGCCCCAGCATTTT
cdr3_aa: CASSFGQGNQPQHF

d_call: TRBD2
j_call: TRBJ2-3
clone_size: -
v_call: TRBV2
cdr3_nt: TGTGCCAGCAGTCCCCGGACTAGCGGGAGAGGTACGCAGTATTTT
cdr3_aa: CASSPRTSGRGTQYF

d_call: -
j_call: TRBJ2-2
clone_size: -
v_call: TRBV18
cdr3_nt: TGTGCCAGCTCACCAAATAGGGTCCCGAACACCGGGGAGCTGTTTTTT
cdr3_aa: CASSPNRVPNTGELFF

d_call: -
j_call: TRBJ1-5
clone_size: -
v_call: TRBV6-5
cdr3_nt: TGTGCCAGCTTGATCGGCAGAGCCAGCAATCAGCCCCAGCATTTT
cdr3_aa: CASLIGRASNQPQHF

d_call: -
j_call: TRBJ1-2
clone_size: -
v_call: TRBV29-1
cdr3_nt: TGCAGCGTTGTGCAGGGAAACTATGGCTACACCTTC
cdr3_aa: CSVVQGNYGYTF

d_call: TRBD1
j_call: TRBJ2-5
clone_size: -
v_call: TRBV5-4
cdr3_nt: TGTGCCAGCAGACGGGGACAGGGAGAGACCCAGTACTTC
cdr3_aa: CASRRGQGETQYF

d_call: -
j_call: TRBJ2-3
clone_size: -
v_call: TRBV2
cdr3_nt: TGTGCCAGCATTGGACTCCTCTCCACAGATACGCAGTATTTT
cdr3_aa: CASIGLLSTDTQYF

d_call: -
j_call: TRBJ2-7
clone_size: -
v_call: TRBV7-6
cdr3_nt: TGTGCCAGCAGCTTAACCATGGCCTACGAGCAGTACTTC
cdr3_aa: CASSLTMAYEQYF

d_call: -
j_call: TRBJ1-2
clone_size: -
v_call: TRBV6-1
cdr3_nt: TGTGCCAGCAGTGAAGCGCTGGAAATCAGAGGTCGGTATGGCTACACCTTC
cdr3_aa: CASSEALEIRGRYGYTF

d_call: TRBD1
j_call: TRBJ1-2
clone_size: -
v_call: TRBV5-5
cdr3_nt: TGTGCCAGCAGCTTTACCCAAGGGGGCGGCTACACCTTC
cdr3_aa: CASSFTQGGGYTF

d_call: -
j_call: TRBJ1-5
clone_size: -
v_call: TRBV2
cdr3_nt: TGTGCCAGCAGTGAAGGGGCAGGGACCGGTCAGCCCCAGCATTTT
cdr3_aa: CASSEGAGTGQPQHF

d_call: TRBD2
j_call: TRBJ2-2
clone_size: -
v_call: TRBV19
cdr3_nt: TGTGCCAGTAGTCCGGGACTAGCGGGAGGGCGTGGAGGGACCGGGGAGCTGTTTTTT
cdr3_aa: CASSPGLAGGRGGTGELFF

d_call: -
j_call: TRBJ1-3
clone_size: -
v_call: TRBV9
cdr3_nt: TGTGCCAGCAGCGGGTCGTCCCTCTATGGCAACACCATATATTTT
cdr3_aa: CASSGSSLYGNTIYF

d_call: TRBD2
j_call: TRBJ2-7
clone_size: once
v_call: TRBV27
cdr3_nt: TGTGCCAGCAGTTTATCTTCCAGCGGGAGGAGGTACGAGCAGTACTTC
cdr3_aa: CASSLSSSGRRYEQYF

d_call: -
j_call: TRBJ1-3
clone_size: -
v_call: TRBV5-1
cdr3_nt: TGCGCCAGTTATGCTAGCTCTGGAAACACCATATATTTT
cdr3_aa: CASYASSGNTIYF

d_call: -
j_call: TRBJ1-1
clone_size: -
v_call: TRBV5-6
cdr3_nt: TGTGTCAGCAGCTCCGGACTCTCGGGAACTGAAGCTTTCTTT
cdr3_aa: CVSSSGLSGTEAFF

d_call: TRBD2
j_call: TRBJ2-1
clone_size: once
v_call: TRBV10-1
cdr3_nt: TGCGCCAGCAGTTGCTTCGGTAGCGGGGACTACAATGAGCAGTTCTTC
cdr3_aa: CASSCFGSGDYNEQFF

d_call: -
j_call: TRBJ2-1
clone_size: -
v_call: TRBV9
cdr3_nt: TGTGCCAGCAGCGTCCGAGGGGTTAGCGGTAACGGGCAGTTCTTC
cdr3_aa: CASSVRGVSGNGQFF

d_call: -
j_call: TRBJ1-2
clone_size: -
v_call: TRBV9
cdr3_nt: TGTGCCAGCAGCATCCCTAACTATGGCTACACCTTC
cdr3_aa: CASSIPNYGYTF

d_call: -
j_call: TRBJ2-7
clone_size: medium-sized
v_call: TRBV5-8
cdr3_nt: TGTGCCAGCAGCTTGTTCCCGGGACATATCTACGAGCAGTACTTC
cdr3_aa: CASSLFPGHIYEQYF

d_call: -
j_call: TRBJ2-1
clone_size: -
v_call: TRBV6-5
cdr3_nt: TGTGCCAGCAGTTCCTGGGGGTACAATGAGCAGTTCTTC
cdr3_aa: CASSSWGYNEQFF

d_call: -
j_call: TRBJ2-1
clone_size: -
v_call: TRBV29-1
cdr3_nt: TGCAGCGTTGGTGGGCGGAGCACCTACAATGAGCAGTTCTTC
cdr3_aa: CSVGGRSTYNEQFF